This T cell receptor (beta chain) was sequenced for a study of cytomegalovirus exposure and HLA in healthy donors. The CDR3 totals 16 residues. The V and J ends lost 0 bases and 0 bases respectively, with 10 bases between them. Germline V lookup: CDR1 MGHRA, CDR2 YSYEKL. Turning to this clone: Its antigen is as yet unknown.

Study-level points and caveats: Most CMV-associated TCR beta chains were later found to appear HLA-restricted. At a 0.05 false discovery rate, a later analysis found around 15,000 TCR beta sequences to be associated with HLA alleles. Reports credit the classifier with highly specific, highly sensitive diagnosis of cytomegalovirus status.

Sampled while nominally healthy, donors likely had unrecorded immune exposures. PCR was performed using 60 Vbeta and 13 Jbeta primers. Profiling relied on immunoSEQ multiplex PCR, and the TCRdb table lists in-frame clones only, not all of them. The sample yields about 230,000 clones, approximately 85% seen once. The sequence came from a girl aged 2-10 years in good health and CMV-seronegative. This chain links TRBV4-1 with TRBJ2-3; the D gene is possibly TRBD1 (6 bases). The source material was PBMCs. The CDR3 sequence is CASSQDRGASTDTQYF. CDR3 nucleotides: TGCGCCAGCAGCCAAGACAGGGGCGCTAGCACAGATACGCAGTATTTT.